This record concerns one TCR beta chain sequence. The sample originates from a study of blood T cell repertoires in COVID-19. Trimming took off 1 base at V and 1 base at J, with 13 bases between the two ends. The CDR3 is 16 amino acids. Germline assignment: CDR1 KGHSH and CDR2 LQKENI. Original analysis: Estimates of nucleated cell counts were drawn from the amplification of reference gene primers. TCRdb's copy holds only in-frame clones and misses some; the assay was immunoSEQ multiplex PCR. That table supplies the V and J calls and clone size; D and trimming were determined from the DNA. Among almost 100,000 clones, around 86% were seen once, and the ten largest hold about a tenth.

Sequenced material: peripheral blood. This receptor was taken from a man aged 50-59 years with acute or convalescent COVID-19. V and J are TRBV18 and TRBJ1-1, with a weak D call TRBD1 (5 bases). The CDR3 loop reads CASSPQEGVENTEAFF. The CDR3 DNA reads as TGTGCCAGCTCACCACAGGAAGGGGTGGAGAACACTGAAGCTTTCTTT.